This TCR beta chain derives from a study of cytomegalovirus exposure and HLA in healthy donors. V was pared by 9 bases and J by 6 bases, with 22 bases between. Germline V gene sequence: CDR1 SGHNT, CDR2 YYREEE (reference sequence). This CDR3 is built from 15 residues. This PCR relied on a set of 60 Vbeta primers and 13 Jbeta primers. Clones were sequenced by immunoSEQ multiplex PCR, and TCRdb holds only the in-frame ones, with some missing. The sample shows 150,000 to 200,000 clones, about four fifths of them seen only once. This TCR derives from a woman younger than 30 in good health and CMV-seropositive. The chain carries TRBV5-4 and TRBJ2-1, with D maybe TRBD1 (7 bases). The sequenced sample consisted of PBMCs. In DNA form, the CDR3 reads TGTGCCAACACCGACAGGGTTTTGGGGGGCAATGAGCAGTTCTTC. Its protein product is CANTDRVLGGNEQFF.